The 21 T cell receptor beta chains in this list originate from one sample, sequenced in a study of blood T cells in healthy people across ages. A second PCR of 7 to 11 cycles used a sample-barcoded 5' primer and a J-beta primer mix. One entry per CDR3 protein, called by TCRdb with MiXCR from the 5' RACE reads. The repertoire has about 1.4 million distinct CDR3 sequences, around 59% of them found once; the top ten carry 6.5% to 8.5%. The sequenced sample was blood. The source of these receptors is a man between 18 and 35 years old in good health.

This clonotype was observed a handful of times. A read error may produce the germline difference seen at one junction end. This chain joins TRBV6-2 or TRBV6-3 and TRBJ1-1; D call uncertain. This CDR3 contains 12 residues. The germline V gene has CDR1 MNHEY and CDR2 SVGEGT. CDR3 in DNA: TGTGCCAGCAGTTATTCCTGGGCTGAGGCTTTCTTT. Its translation is CASSYSWAEAFF.

This clonotype was seen a few times. The chain uses TRBV29-1 and TRBJ2-5; D may be TRBD2 (6 bases). Trimming took off 6 bases at V and 2 bases at J, with 16 bases between the two ends. The CDR3 loop spans 14 amino acids. Germline assignment: CDR1 SQVTM and CDR2 ANQGSEA. CDR3 sequence (DNA): TGCAGCGTCAGAGGAGGGCTACAGCAAGAGACCCAGTACTTC. Its protein is CSVRGGLQQETQYF.

The rearrangement links TRBV7-9 to TRBJ2-1; D not resolved. Trimming stripped 1 base from V and 7 bases from J, with 5 bases between. CDR1 and CDR2 (germline): SEHNR, FQNEAQ (reference sequence). The CDR3 runs to 12 residues. In nucleotides, the CDR3 is TGTGCCAGCAGCTTAGATTGGAATGAGCAGTTCTTC. Its translation is CASSLDWNEQFF.

The V gene is TRBV20-1, the J gene TRBJ2-1; TRBD2 is a possible D gene (6 bases). V was pared by 1 base and J by 7 bases, with 11 bases between. Per the germline V gene, CDR1 is DFQATT and CDR2 is SNEGSKA (reference sequence). The CDR3 is 13 residues long. The CDR3 loop reads CSARGDWPNEQFF. In DNA form, the CDR3 reads TGCAGTGCTAGAGGGGACTGGCCTAATGAGCAGTTCTTC.

The chain employs TRBV10-3 and TRBJ2-3; TRBD2 matches at 8 bases. CDR3 length equals 16 residues. The germline gives CDR1 ENHRY, CDR2 SYGVKD. Germline trimming cut 2 bases from V and 5 bases from J; bases unmatched to any gene: 9. The CDR3 loop is CAISEPIGREKDTQYF. The CDR3 bases are TGTGCCATCAGTGAGCCCATCGGGAGGGAGAAAGATACGCAGTATTTT.

The gene calls are TRBV6-6 and TRBJ2-1; no reliable D call. Germline V gene data show CDR1 as MNHNY and CDR2 as SVGAGI (reference sequence). This CDR3 contains 17 residues. V shed 5 bases and J shed 0 bases, with 17 bases lying between them. The CDR3 spells CASSTQPYSSSYNEQFF. The CDR3 DNA reads as TGTGCCAGCAGTACACAGCCCTACAGCAGCTCCTACAATGAGCAGTTCTTC.

This chain connects TRBV15 to TRBJ1-4; D gene unclear. V shed 0 bases and J shed 6 bases, with 8 bases lying between them. This CDR3 region has 14 residues. Germline loops: CDR1 LNHNV, CDR2 YYDKDF (reference sequence). CDR3 region: CATSRDLGDEKLFF. The CDR3 DNA reads TGTGCCACCAGCAGAGATCTTGGGGATGAAAAACTGTTTTTT.

The chain couples TRBV6-6 to TRBJ2-5; D remains unclear. Trimming took off 8 bases at V and 3 bases at J, with 13 bases between the two ends. The CDR3 consists of 13 residues. Per germline, CDR1 MNHNY and CDR2 SVGAGI (reference sequence). The CDR3 DNA is TGTGCCAGCTCAGGCACCCTCAAAGAGACCCAGTACTTC. Translation: CASSGTLKETQYF.

In this sample, this clonotype turned up once. The rearrangement links TRBV5-1 to TRBJ2-1; 12 bases are shared with TRBD2. CDR1 is SGHRS and CDR2 is YFSETQ in the germline V gene. Losses at the gene ends were 4 bases for V and 5 bases for J; bases not matched to a gene: 7. This CDR3 region has 16 residues. The CDR3 DNA reads TGCGCCAGCAGCCACGGACTAGCGGGGACCCACAATGAGCAGTTCTTC. Its protein is CASSHGLAGTHNEQFF.

This clonotype was observed a few times. J is TRBJ2-7 and V is TRBV6-2 or TRBV6-3; 8 bases fit TRBD1. V dropped 5 bases and J dropped 5; count of bases not matched to a gene: 5. CDR3 size: 13 residues. From germline, CDR1 is MNHEY and CDR2 SVGEGT. CDR3 sequence (DNA): TGTGCCAGCAGTGTTGGACAGGGCCACGAGCAGTACTTC. Residues: CASSVGQGHEQYF.

The chain carries TRBV7-9 and TRBJ1-5, with 9 bases lining up with TRBD1. The CDR3 totals 17 residues. The V segment lost 5 bases and the J segment 0 bases; nucleotides outside the gene matches: 8. Germline V gene lookup returns CDR1 SEHNR and CDR2 FQNEAQ (reference sequence). CDR3 residues: CASSADRGVYSNQPQHF. In DNA, the CDR3 is TGTGCCAGCAGCGCGGACAGGGGTGTGTATAGCAATCAGCCCCAGCATTTT. Variable domain in full (rest from reference TRBV7-9 and TRBJ1-5): DTGVSQNPRHKITKRGQNVTFRCDPISEHNRLYWYRQTLGQGPEFLTYFQNEAQLEKSRLLSDRFSAERPKGSFSTLEIQRTEQGDSAMYLCASSADRGVYSNQPQHFGDGTRLSIL.

This chain joins TRBV6-2 or TRBV6-3 and TRBJ2-7; 8 bases align to TRBD2. The DNA matches TRBJ2-1 better at its end, which makes the J call doubtful. The CDR3 is 18 residues long. The germline V gene encodes CDR1 MNHEY and CDR2 SVGEGT. The CDR3 DNA follows: TGTGCCAGCAGTTACTCGGTTGAGGCGGGGGGTCCATTGGATGAGCAGTTCTTC. It encodes CASSYSVEAGGPLDEQFF.

The DNA for the CDR3 is TGTGCCAGCAGCCTTACAGGATCAGGCTACGAGCAGTACTTC. Protein: CASSLTGSGYEQYF. The chain carries TRBV27 and TRBJ2-1; weak D call: TRBD1 (5 bases). Near its end, the DNA agrees better with TRBJ2-7, so the J call may be wrong. The CDR3 covers 14 residues. Germline CDR1 reads MNHEY; CDR2 reads SMNVEV (reference sequence).

This clonotype was seen a few times. The chain uses TRBV12-3 or TRBV12-4 and TRBJ2-7; D is possibly TRBD2 (6 bases). Trimming stripped 6 bases from V and 0 bases from J, with 15 bases between. CDR3 length: 15 residues. The CDR3 region is CASSTGTPSSYEQYF. The CDR3 DNA follows: TGTGCCAGCAGCACGGGGACTCCTTCCTCCTACGAGCAGTACTTC.

This chain joins TRBV4-3 and TRBJ2-7; 10 bases line up with TRBD2. CDR3 length: 15 residues. The V and J ends lost 1 base and 5 bases, in that order; junction bases with no gene match: 5. Germline values: CDR1 LGHNA, CDR2 YSLEER. The CDR3 region is CASSQVAGLANEQYF. The CDR3 bases are TGCGCCAGCAGCCAAGTTGCGGGACTAGCGAACGAGCAGTACTTC.

This clonotype was counted a few times. This sequence joins TRBV29-1 and TRBJ2-3, with 11 bases matching TRBD1. The CDR3 runs to 17 residues. The germline V gene encodes CDR1 SQVTM and CDR2 ANQGSEA. V trimming: 6 bases; J trimming: 0 bases; junction bases outside the gene matches: 11. Here the CDR3 DNA reads TGCAGCGTCCCCGGGACAGGGGGAAGGATTAGCACAGATACGCAGTATTTT. It is translated as CSVPGTGGRISTDTQYF.

The chain combines TRBV29-1 with TRBJ2-7, with D unclear. Trimming removed 6 bases from V and 0 bases from J, with 15 bases in between. CDR3 length: 14 residues. CDR1 is SQVTM, CDR2 ANQGSEA, per germline. The CDR3 sequence: CSVIWDGGSYEQYF. As DNA, the CDR3 is TGCAGCGTGATTTGGGATGGCGGCTCCTACGAGCAGTACTTC.

The chain couples TRBV15 to TRBJ1-1; possibly TRBD1 for D (5 bases). Between the trimmed V and J ends, which lost 0 bases and 0 bases, there was a span of 11 bases. The CDR3 runs 16 residues. Germline CDR1 LNHNV, CDR2 YYDKDF (reference sequence). The CDR3, as DNA: TGTGCCACCAGCAGAGATATGGGGGGATTGAACACTGAAGCTTTCTTT. As protein: CATSRDMGGLNTEAFF.

This clonotype was detected once. The J gene is TRBJ2-1, the V gene TRBV4-1; 16 bases map to TRBD2. The CDR3 is made up of 18 amino acids. Losses at the gene ends were 1 base for V and 10 bases for J; bases not matched to a gene: 10. The germline CDR1 and CDR2 sequences are MGHRA and YSYEKL. The CDR3 reads CASSQVGTSGRAGGEQFF. As DNA, the CDR3 is TGCGCCAGCAGCCAAGTTGGGACTAGCGGGAGGGCCGGCGGGGAGCAGTTCTTC.

This rearrangement joins TRBV13 to TRBJ1-1; the D is unclear. V was pared by 8 bases and J by 0 bases, with 16 bases between. The germline gives CDR1 PRHDT, CDR2 FYEKMQ (reference sequence). CDR3 length equals 15 residues. The CDR3 nucleotides read TGTGCCAGCGCCCAAGGGTCCCATTTGAACACTGAAGCTTTCTTT. Translated: CASAQGSHLNTEAFF.

The rearrangement links TRBV7-2 to TRBJ2-4; either TRBD1 or TRBD2 may fit D (5 bases each). The J call could be wrong; TRBJ2-7 is a better fit for the DNA end. The CDR3 spans 16 residues. Germline V gene lookup returns CDR1 SGHTA and CDR2 FQGNSA. As DNA, the CDR3 is TGTGCCAGCAGCTTAAAGGGGCGGGTTTATTCCTACGAGCAGTACTTC. Protein product: CASSLKGRVYSYEQYF.